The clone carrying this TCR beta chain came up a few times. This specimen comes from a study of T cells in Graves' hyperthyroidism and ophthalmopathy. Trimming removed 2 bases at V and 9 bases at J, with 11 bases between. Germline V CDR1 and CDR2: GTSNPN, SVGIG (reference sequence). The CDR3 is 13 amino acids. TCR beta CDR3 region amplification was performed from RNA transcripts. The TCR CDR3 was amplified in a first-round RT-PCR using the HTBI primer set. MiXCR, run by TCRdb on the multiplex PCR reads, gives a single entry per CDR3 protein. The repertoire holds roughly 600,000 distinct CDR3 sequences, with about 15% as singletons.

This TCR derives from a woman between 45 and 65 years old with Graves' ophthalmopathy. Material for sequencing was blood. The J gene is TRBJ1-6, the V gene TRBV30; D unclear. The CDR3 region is CAWSSGGGSPLHF. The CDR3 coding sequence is TGTGCCTGGAGTTCGGGAGGTGGTTCACCCCTCCACTTT.